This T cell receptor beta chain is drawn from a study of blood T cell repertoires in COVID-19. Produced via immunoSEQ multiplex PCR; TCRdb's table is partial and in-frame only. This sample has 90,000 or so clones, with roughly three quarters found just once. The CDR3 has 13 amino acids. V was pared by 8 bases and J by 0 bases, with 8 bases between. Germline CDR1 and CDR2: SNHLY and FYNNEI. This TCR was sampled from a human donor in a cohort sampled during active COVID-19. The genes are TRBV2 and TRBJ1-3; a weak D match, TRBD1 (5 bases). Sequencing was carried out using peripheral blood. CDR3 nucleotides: TGTGCCAGCCGGACAAACTCTGGAAACACCATATATTTT. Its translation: CASRTNSGNTIYF.